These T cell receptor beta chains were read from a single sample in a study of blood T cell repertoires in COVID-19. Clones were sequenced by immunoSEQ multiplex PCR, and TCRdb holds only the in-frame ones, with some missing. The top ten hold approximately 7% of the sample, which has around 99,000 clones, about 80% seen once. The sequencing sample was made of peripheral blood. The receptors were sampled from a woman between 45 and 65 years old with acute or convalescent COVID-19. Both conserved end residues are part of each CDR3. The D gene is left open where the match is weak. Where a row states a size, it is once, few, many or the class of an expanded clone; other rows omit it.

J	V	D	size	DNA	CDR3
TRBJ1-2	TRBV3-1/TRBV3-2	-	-	TGTGCCAGCAGCCACACAGGGAAGGGCACCTATGGCTACACCTTC	CASSHTGKGTYGYTF
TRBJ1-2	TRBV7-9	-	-	TGTGCCAGCAGCCGAGAAGGGGTTAACTATGGCTACACCTTC	CASSREGVNYGYTF
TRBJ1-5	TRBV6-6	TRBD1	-	TGTGCCAGCAGCCACGAGACAGGGGGCAATCAGCCCCAGCATTTT	CASSHETGGNQPQHF
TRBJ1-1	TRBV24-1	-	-	TGTGCCACCAGTGGCGTGGGGCAGGGGTTCCCTCAACTTTTTACTGAAGCTTTCTTT	CATSGVGQGFPQLFTEAFF
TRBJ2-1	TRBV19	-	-	TGTGCCAGTAGTATACAAGGAACTAGCGAGCAGTTCTTC	CASSIQGTSEQFF
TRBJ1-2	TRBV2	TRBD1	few	TGTGCCAGCAAGGTAGGGACAGCTAATGGATATGGCTACACCTTC	CASKVGTANGYGYTF
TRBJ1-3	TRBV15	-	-	TGTGCCACCAGCAGCCACACAGGGGGAAACACCATATATTTT	CATSSHTGGNTIYF
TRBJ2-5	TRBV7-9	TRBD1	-	TGTGCCAGCAGCTTAGGACAGGGTGGGAGAGAGACCCAGTACTTC	CASSLGQGGRETQYF
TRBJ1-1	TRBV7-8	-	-	TGTGCCAGCAGCTTTCAGATGTACACTGAAGCTTTCTTT	CASSFQMYTEAFF
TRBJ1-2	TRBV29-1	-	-	TGCAGCGCCAGTGGAGGGGCGCTGCCCCCCGGCTATGGCTACACCTTC	CSASGGALPPGYGYTF
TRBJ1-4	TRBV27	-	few	TGTGCCAGCAGTTTCCTCGGGGAAAAACTGTTTTTT	CASSFLGEKLFF
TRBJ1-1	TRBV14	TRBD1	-	TGTGCCAGCAGCCCGCCGACAGGGGGCCTTGGAGCTTTCTTT	CASSPPTGGLGAFF
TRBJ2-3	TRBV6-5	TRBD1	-	TGTGCCAGCAGTTTCTATGCGGACAGGGATACGCAGTATTTT	CASSFYADRDTQYF
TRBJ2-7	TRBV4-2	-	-	TGTGCCAGCAGCCAAGGAGGGAGCTCCTACGAGCAGTACTTC	CASSQGGSSYEQYF
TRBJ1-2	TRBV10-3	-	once	TGTGCCATCAGTGACCCTACAGCTAACTATGGCTACACCTTC	CAISDPTANYGYTF
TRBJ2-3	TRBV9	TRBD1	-	TGTGCCAGCAGCTTCGGGACAGGGGGTTATTCTAGCACAGATACGCAGTATTTT	CASSFGTGGYSSTDTQYF
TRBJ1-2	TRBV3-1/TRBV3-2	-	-	TGTGCCAGCAGCAGGGGGGGCTATGGCTACACCTTC	CASSRGGYGYTF
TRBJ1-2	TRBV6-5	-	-	TGTGCCAGCAGTAATCCGGGTGGCTACACCTTC	CASSNPGGYTF
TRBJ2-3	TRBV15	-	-	TGTGCCACCAGCAGAGAGTGGGGAGCGTCAGATACGCAGTATTTT	CATSREWGASDTQYF
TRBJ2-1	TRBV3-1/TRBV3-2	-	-	TGTGCCAGCAGCCGTGAGGGATTGAGTGGGGGGGCTCCTTTAGGTGAGCAGTTCTTC	CASSREGLSGGAPLGEQFF
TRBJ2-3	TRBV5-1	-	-	TGCGCCAGCAGCTCGACACTCACAGATACGCAGTATTTT	CASSSTLTDTQYF
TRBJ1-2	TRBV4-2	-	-	TGTGCCAGCAGCCCTTTCCCCGGACTGGGAATCTATGGCTACACCTTC	CASSPFPGLGIYGYTF
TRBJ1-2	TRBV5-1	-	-	TGCGCCAGCAGCTTGGGCAGGCAGATCACAGATAACTATGGCTACACCTTC	CASSLGRQITDNYGYTF
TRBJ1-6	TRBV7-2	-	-	TGTGCCAGCAGCTCCAACAGTAATTCACCCCTCCACTTT	CASSSNSNSPLHF
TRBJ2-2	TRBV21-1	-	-	TGTGCCAGCAGCATTCCCGGGACTAGCGGGGGGGCAATAACCGGGGAGCTGTTTTTT	CASSIPGTSGGAITGELFF
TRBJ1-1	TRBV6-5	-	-	TGTGCCAGCAGTCCTGGATGGGGAGTTAACACTGAAGCTTTCTTT	CASSPGWGVNTEAFF
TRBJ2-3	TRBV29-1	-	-	TGCAGCCGCGCCGGAGGCACAGATACGCAGTATTTT	CSRAGGTDTQYF
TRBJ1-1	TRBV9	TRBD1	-	TGTGCCAGCAGCGGTGTGACAGGGGAAGGGAGCACTGAAGCTTTCTTT	CASSGVTGEGSTEAFF
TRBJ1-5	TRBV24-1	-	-	TGTGCCACCAATAACAGGGCGGGTCAGCCCCAGCATTTT	CATNNRAGQPQHF
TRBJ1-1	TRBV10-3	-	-	TGTGCCATCAGTTCGCAAGGGGACAAAACTGAAGCTTTCTTT	CAISSQGDKTEAFF
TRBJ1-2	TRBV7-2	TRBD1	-	TGTGCCAGCAGCTCCCAGACAGGGCAATATGGCTACACCTTC	CASSSQTGQYGYTF
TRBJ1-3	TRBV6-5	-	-	TGTGCCAGCAGCCCCCTGGAGGGCCGCAGAAACACCATATATTTT	CASSPLEGRRNTIYF
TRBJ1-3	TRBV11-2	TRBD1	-	TGTGCCAGCAGAAAACGCCCGGGACAGGGGGAAACAAACACCATATATTTT	CASRKRPGQGETNTIYF
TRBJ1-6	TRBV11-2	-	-	TGTGCCAGCAGCTTAGACCCTTCCCGTTCACCCCTCCACTTT	CASSLDPSRSPLHF
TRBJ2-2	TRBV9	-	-	TGTGCCAGCAGCGTCGGGTTGTCCGGGGAGCTGTTTTTT	CASSVGLSGELFF
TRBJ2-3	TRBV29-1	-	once	TGCAGCGTTGTAATTTCTAGCACAGATACGCAGTATTTT	CSVVISSTDTQYF
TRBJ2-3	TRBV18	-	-	TGTGCCAGCTCACCTAATAGACTAGGTCTAGATACGCAGTATTTT	CASSPNRLGLDTQYF
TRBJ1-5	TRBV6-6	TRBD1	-	TGTGCCAGCAGTCCCGACAGGGGAGGGCACAGCAATCAGCCCCAGCATTTT	CASSPDRGGHSNQPQHF
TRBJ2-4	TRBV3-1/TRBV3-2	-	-	TGTGCCAGCAGCATGGTAGCTCCCATTTGCAAAAAAAACATTCAGTACTTC	CASSMVAPICKKNIQYF
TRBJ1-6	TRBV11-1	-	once	TGTGCCAGCAGCTTGGGGTGGACAGTTTCACCCCTCCACTTT	CASSLGWTVSPLHF
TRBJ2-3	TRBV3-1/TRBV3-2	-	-	TGTGCCAGCAGCCAAGATGGGACTCTTTATACGCAGTATTTT	CASSQDGTLYTQYF
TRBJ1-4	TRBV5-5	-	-	TGTGCCAGCAGCTTGGATTACGGACAAATAGGATATGAAAAACTGTTTTTT	CASSLDYGQIGYEKLFF
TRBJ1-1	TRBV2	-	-	TGTGCCAGCAGTGCTCAGGGGATGAACACTGAAGCTTTCTTT	CASSAQGMNTEAFF
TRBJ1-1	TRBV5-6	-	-	TGTGCCAGCAGCGGGCTGGAGGGCCTGGCTAGAGCTTTCTTT	CASSGLEGLARAFF
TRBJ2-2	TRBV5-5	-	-	TGTGCCAGCAGCTTGAGGGGGTACAACTCGAACACCGGGGAGCTGTTTTTT	CASSLRGYNSNTGELFF
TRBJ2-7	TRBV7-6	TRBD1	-	TGTGCCAGCAGCTCCACAGGGGCGCCTCTCTACGAGCAGTACTTC	CASSSTGAPLYEQYF
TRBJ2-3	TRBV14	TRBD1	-	TGTGCCAGCAGCGTGACAGGGGGCACGGATACGCAGTATTTT	CASSVTGGTDTQYF
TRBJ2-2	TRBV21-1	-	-	TGTGCCAGCAGCACCTTTGTAGACAGGGGCACCGGGGAGCTGTTTTTT	CASSTFVDRGTGELFF
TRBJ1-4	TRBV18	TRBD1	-	TGTGCCAGCTCACCAAACGGACAGGGCGGTGAAAAACTGTTTTTT	CASSPNGQGGEKLFF
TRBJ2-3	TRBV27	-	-	TGTGCCAGCAGCCTCACGGAGGGGGGGGCAGATACGCAGTATTTT	CASSLTEGGADTQYF
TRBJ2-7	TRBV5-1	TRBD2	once	TGCGCCAGCAGCTTGGAGGCGGGGGGCCCCTACGAGCAGTACTTC	CASSLEAGGPYEQYF
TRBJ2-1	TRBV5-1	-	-	TGCGCCAGCAGCTCCCAGCCACAGGGTACCCCTTACAATGAGCAGTTCTTC	CASSSQPQGTPYNEQFF
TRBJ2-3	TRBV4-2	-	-	TGTGCCAGCAGCCAACCCGAGGGACAAGCCAGATCAACAGATACGCAGTATTTT	CASSQPEGQARSTDTQYF
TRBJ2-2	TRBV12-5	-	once	TGTGCTAGTGGTTTGGCCCGCTTGGGGGCACTTATGAACACCGGGGAGCTGTTTTTT	CASGLARLGALMNTGELFF